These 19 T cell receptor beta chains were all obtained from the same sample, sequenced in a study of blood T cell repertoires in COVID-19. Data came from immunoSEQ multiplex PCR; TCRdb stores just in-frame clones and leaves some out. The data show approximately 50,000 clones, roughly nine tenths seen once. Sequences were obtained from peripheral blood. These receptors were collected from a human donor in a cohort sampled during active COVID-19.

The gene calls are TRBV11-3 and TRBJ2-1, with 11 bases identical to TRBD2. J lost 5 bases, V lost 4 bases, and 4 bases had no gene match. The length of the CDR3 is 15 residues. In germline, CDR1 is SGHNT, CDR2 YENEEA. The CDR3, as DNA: TGTGCCAGCAGCTCCTTAGCGGGGGGGAACAATGAGCAGTTCTTC. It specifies CASSSLAGGNNEQFF.

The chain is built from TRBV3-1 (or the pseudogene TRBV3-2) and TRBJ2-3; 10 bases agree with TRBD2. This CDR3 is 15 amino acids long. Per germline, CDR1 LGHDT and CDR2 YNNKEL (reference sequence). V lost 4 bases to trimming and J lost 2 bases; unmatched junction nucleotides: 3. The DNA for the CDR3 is TGTGCCAGCAGCCCTAGCGGGGGCAACACAGATACGCAGTATTTT. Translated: CASSPSGGNTDTQYF.

The DNA for the CDR3 is TGTGCCAGCAGCCAAAACAGAGCAGATACGCAGTATTTT. Its protein product is CASSQNRADTQYF. J is TRBJ2-3 and V is TRBV3-1 (or the pseudogene TRBV3-2), with no clear D. CDR1 and CDR2 (germline): LGHDT, YNNKEL (reference sequence). The CDR3 loop spans 13 amino acids. The germline V and J ends were trimmed by 2 bases and 4 bases, with 7 bases remaining between them.

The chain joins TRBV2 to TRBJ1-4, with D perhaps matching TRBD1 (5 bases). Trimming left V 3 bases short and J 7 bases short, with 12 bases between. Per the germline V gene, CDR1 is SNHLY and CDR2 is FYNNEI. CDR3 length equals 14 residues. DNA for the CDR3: TGTGCCAGCAGTGACTCCAGGGCAGGTGAAAAACTGTTTTTT. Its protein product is CASSDSRAGEKLFF.

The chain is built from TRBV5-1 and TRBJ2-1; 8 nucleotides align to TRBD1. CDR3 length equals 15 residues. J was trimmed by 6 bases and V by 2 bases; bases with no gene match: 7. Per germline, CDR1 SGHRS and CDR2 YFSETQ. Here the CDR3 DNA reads TGCGCCAGCAGCTTCCGACAGGGGAGAGCCAATGAGCAGTTCTTC. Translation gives CASSFRQGRANEQFF.

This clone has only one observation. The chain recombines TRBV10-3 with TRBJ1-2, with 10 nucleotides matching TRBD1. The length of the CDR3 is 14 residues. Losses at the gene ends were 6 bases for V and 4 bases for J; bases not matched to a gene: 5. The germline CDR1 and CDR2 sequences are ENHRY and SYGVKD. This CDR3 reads CAISSGTGVYGYTF. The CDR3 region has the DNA TGTGCCATCAGCTCCGGGACAGGGGTCTATGGCTACACCTTC.

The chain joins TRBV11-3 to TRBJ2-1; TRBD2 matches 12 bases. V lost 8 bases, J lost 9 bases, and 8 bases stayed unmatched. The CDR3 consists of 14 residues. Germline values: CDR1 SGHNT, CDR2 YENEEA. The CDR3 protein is CASSRLAGDSEQFF. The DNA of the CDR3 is TGTGCCAGCTCGAGACTAGCGGGAGACAGTGAGCAGTTCTTC.

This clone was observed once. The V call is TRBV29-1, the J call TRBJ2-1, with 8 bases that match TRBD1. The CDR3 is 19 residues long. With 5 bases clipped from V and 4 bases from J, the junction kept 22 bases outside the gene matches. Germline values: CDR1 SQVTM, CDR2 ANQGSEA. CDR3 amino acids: CSVRYYLRGQGTAYNEQFF. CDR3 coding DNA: TGCAGCGTTAGGTATTACCTCCGAGGACAGGGCACGGCGTACAATGAGCAGTTCTTC.

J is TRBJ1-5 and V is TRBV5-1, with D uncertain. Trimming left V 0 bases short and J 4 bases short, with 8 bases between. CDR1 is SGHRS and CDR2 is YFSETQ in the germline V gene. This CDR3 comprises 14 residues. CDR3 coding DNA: TGCGCCAGCAGCTTGGGGGCCCTAAATCAGCCCCAGCATTTT. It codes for CASSLGALNQPQHF.

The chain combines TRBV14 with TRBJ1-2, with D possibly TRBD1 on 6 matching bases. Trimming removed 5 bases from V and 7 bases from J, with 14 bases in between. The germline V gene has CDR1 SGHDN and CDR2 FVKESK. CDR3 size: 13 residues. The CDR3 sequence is CASSYRGALGYTF. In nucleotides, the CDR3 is TGTGCCAGCAGCTACCGGGGGGCGCTTGGCTACACCTTC.

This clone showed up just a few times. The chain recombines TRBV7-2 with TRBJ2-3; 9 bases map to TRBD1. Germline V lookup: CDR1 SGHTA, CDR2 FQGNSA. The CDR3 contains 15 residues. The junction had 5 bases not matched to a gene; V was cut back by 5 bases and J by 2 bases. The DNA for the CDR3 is TGTGCCAGCAGCGGGAACAGGGGGCCCACAGATACGCAGTATTTT. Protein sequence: CASSGNRGPTDTQYF.

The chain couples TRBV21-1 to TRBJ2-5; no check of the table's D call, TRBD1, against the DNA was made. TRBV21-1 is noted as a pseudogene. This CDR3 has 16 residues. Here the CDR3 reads CATLFQGHSIRETQYF. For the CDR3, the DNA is TGTGCCACCCTGTTTCAGGGGCACTCCATTAGGGAGACCCAGTACTTC.

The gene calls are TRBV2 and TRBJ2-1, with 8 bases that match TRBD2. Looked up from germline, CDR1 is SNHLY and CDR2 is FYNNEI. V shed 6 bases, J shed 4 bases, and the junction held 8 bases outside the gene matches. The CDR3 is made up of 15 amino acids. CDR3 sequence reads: CASSEGLDIYNEQFF. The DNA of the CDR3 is TGTGCCAGCAGCGAGGGACTAGACATTTACAATGAGCAGTTCTTC.

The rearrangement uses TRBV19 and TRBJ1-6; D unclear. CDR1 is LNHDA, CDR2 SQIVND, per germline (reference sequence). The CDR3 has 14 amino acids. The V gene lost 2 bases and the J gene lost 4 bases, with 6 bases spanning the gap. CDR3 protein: CASSIKEYNSPLHF. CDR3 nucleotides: TGTGCCAGTAGTATAAAGGAGTATAATTCACCCCTCCACTTT.

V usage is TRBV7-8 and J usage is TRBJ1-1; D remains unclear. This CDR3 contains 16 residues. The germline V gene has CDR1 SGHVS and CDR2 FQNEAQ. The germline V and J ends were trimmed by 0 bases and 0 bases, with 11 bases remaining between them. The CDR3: CASSLAHGRVNTEAFF. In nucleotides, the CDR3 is TGTGCCAGCAGCTTAGCGCATGGGCGGGTGAACACTGAAGCTTTCTTT.

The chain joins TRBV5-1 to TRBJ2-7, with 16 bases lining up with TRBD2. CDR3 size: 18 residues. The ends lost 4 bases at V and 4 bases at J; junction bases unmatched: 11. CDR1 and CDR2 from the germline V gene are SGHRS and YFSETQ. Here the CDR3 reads CASSQGTSGRASLYEQYF. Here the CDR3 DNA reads TGCGCCAGCAGCCAGGGGACTAGCGGGAGGGCCTCTCTTTACGAGCAGTACTTC.

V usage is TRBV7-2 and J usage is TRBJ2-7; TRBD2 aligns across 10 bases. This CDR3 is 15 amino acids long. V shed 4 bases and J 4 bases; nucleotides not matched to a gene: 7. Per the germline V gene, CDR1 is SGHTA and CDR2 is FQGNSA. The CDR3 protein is CASSSPGTSAYEQYF. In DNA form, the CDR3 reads TGTGCCAGCAGCTCCCCCGGGACTAGCGCTTACGAGCAGTACTTC.

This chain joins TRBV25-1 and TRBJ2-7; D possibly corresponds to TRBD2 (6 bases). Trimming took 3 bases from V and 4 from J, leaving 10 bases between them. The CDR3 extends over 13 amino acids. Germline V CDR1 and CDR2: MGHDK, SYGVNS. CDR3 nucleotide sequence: TGTGCCAGCAGTGAGCGGGGCGGGTACGAGCAGTACTTC. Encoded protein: CASSERGGYEQYF.

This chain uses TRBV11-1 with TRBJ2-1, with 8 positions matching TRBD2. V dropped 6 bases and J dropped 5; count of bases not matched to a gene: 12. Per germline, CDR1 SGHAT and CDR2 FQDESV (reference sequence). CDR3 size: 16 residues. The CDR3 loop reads CASRPGTSRLNNEQFF. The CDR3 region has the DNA TGTGCCAGCAGACCAGGGACTAGTCGCTTAAACAATGAGCAGTTCTTC.